This T cell receptor beta chain was captured by sequencing in a study of T-cell memory formation after mild COVID-19. V gave up 1 base and J gave up 3 bases, with 9 bases separating them. The CDR3 is made up of 14 amino acids. Germline V gives CDR1 LGHNA, CDR2 YSLEER. Each CDR3 protein is one row after TCRdb ran MiXCR on the 5' RACE reads. The data hold 350,000 to 500,000 distinct CDR3 sequences, with about a sixth observed a single time. Sequenced input: PBMCs or a T cell subset sorted from them (not recorded which). The clonotype comes from a man between 18 and 35 years old who had mild COVID-19 (a few samples of this study predate the infection). Cell type and time point are not known. The chain has TRBV4-3 and TRBJ2-5, with TRBD1 as a possible D gene (5 bases). In DNA form, the CDR3 reads TGCGCCAGCAGCCAAGGATTAGGGGAAGAGACCCAGTACTTC. Protein product: CASSQGLGEETQYF.